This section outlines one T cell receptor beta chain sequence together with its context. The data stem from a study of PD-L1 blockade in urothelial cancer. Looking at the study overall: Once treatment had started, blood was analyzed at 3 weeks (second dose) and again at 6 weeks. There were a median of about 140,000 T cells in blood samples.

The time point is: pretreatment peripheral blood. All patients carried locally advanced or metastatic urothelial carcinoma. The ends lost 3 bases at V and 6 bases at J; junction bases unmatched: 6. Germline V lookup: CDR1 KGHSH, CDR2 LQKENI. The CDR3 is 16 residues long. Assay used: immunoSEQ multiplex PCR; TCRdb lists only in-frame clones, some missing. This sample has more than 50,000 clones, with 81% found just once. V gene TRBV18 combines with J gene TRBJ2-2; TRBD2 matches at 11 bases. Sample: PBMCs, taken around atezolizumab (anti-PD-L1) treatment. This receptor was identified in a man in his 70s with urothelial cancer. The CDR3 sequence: CASSPTVAGGAGELFF. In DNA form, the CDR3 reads TGTGCCAGCTCACCGACTGTAGCGGGAGGGGCCGGGGAGCTGTTTTTT.